The 6 T cell receptor beta chains below all came from one sample that was sequenced in a study of T cell repertoires in cytomegalovirus infection. One entry per CDR3 protein, called by TCRdb with MiXCR from the reads. The sample includes some 700,000 distinct CDR3 sequences, around 32% of them seen just once. These receptors have no identified antigens. Sequenced material: cultured PBMCs, taken from culture after CMV antigen stimulation. The receptors shown here come from a human donor in good health (CMV status not recorded). Some clones in this sample may be carry-over from other donors' samples.

In this sample, this clonotype turned up a few times. This rearrangement joins TRBV6-1 to TRBJ2-6; 7 bases fit TRBD2. The trim removed 4 bases at V and 3 bases at J, leaving 12 bases unmatched. From germline, CDR1 is MNHNS and CDR2 SASEGT. The CDR3 has 18 amino acids. The DNA for the CDR3 is TGTGCCAGCAGTGCACGGTTAGCGGCGGGGGTTGGGGCCAACGTCCTGACTTTC. Protein product: CASSARLAAGVGANVLTF.

The chain has TRBV7-7 and TRBJ1-1; D perhaps matches TRBD1 (5 bases). CDR3 size: 12 residues. From germline, CDR1 is SSHAT and CDR2 FNYEAQ (reference sequence). Trimming stripped 3 bases from V and 8 bases from J, with 10 bases between. CDR3 sequence: CASSFPGPEAFF. The CDR3 DNA is TGTGCCAGCAGCTTCCCGGGGCCCGAAGCTTTCTTT.

The chain joins TRBV5-1 to TRBJ2-7; D is ambiguous. CDR3 size: 15 residues. From germline, CDR1 is SGHRS and CDR2 YFSETQ. Trimming removed 4 bases from V and 0 bases from J, with 14 bases in between. CDR3 amino acids: CASSPIGSSSYEQYF. For the CDR3, the DNA is TGCGCCAGCAGCCCGATTGGCAGTAGCTCCTACGAGCAGTACTTC.

This sequence joins TRBV24-1 and TRBJ1-5; unclear D gene. Germline V gene lookup returns CDR1 KGHDR and CDR2 SFDVKD. This CDR3 comprises 14 residues. V dropped 4 bases and J dropped 5 bases, with 11 bases sitting between them. The chain's CDR3 is CATSDPQHHQPQHF. CDR3 DNA: TGTGCCACCAGTGACCCTCAACACCATCAGCCCCAGCATTTT.

The chain is built from TRBV7-4 and TRBJ2-1; a weak D match, TRBD2 (5 bases). The germline gives CDR1 SGHVT, CDR2 SQSDAQ. This CDR3 contains 14 residues. V was pared by 4 bases and J by 7 bases, with 14 bases between. CDR3 amino acids: CASSSTPGKNEQFF. As DNA, the CDR3 is TGTGCCAGCAGCTCAACCCCCGGGAAAAATGAGCAGTTCTTC.

The J gene is TRBJ2-2, the V gene TRBV12-3 or TRBV12-4; possibly TRBD1 or TRBD2 for D (5 bases each). The V end was cut by 4 bases, the J end by 4 bases, with 13 bases between. This CDR3 is 15 amino acids long. CDR3 sequence (DNA): TGTGCCAGCAGTTCGGCAGGGACGATCACCGGGGAGCTGTTTTTT. Amino acids: CASSSAGTITGELFF.